This T cell receptor (beta chain) derives from a study of cytomegalovirus exposure and HLA in healthy donors (dated by TCRdb to about 2017). As for the study more broadly: An earlier analysis of several hundred of the donors reported about 290 Gb of sequence data and 117 million unique TCR beta sequences from some 180 million T cells. Donor age, sex, ethnicity and CMV serostatus were compiled together with the repertoire data. The genetic ancestry cluster associated with self-reported Caucasian donors included about 84% of the approximately 400 genotyped donors. About five DR-DQ haplotypes were treated as single units for association and clustering because of strong linkage in the cohort. HLA typing covered class I and class II loci at four-digit resolution. To predict cytomegalovirus infection status, the study combined high-throughput TCR immunosequencing, statistical association of individual TCRs with disease status, and machine learning. To study patterns of TCR occurrence, a later analysis re-analyzed previously published TCR beta repertoires from hundreds of donors and added high-resolution HLA genotyping. The study was designed to test whether signatures of past pathogen exposure could be identified by cataloging public T cell receptors. Roughly 290 gigabases of sequencing data and about 92 million unique TCR sequences made up an early release that covered fewer than 650 HLA-typed donors. To decide whether each TCR beta V gene segment behaved as functional or pseudogenic, an earlier analysis of fewer than 750 of the donors relied on high-throughput TCR beta sequencing. The later analysis used no new phenotypic data to find candidate immune exposures, relying instead on TCR beta sequences and their occurrence across donors. Every repertoire in the discovery cohort had been generated on one and the same sequencing platform. In a later genetic analysis, genome-wide SNP genotypes for about three fifths of the roughly 670 donors were used, and that subset was treated as a discovery cohort. The number of donors typed differed by locus, with 629-630 for A, B, C, DRB1 and DQB1, roughly 520 for DQA1, 600 to 610 for DPA1, and 450 to 480 for DPB1. Besides the first cohort of under 700 subjects, a separate validation cohort made up of about 120 different subjects was used. The study used immunosequencing to profile the T cell repertoires of more than 650 subjects and linked those repertoires to cytomegalovirus serostatus. Among over 350 genotyped donors of the cohort, an average of approximately 250,000 unique TCR beta nucleotide sequences were sequenced per donor, roughly 18% of them non-productive. Findings and caveats that apply to the study as a whole: The classifier was reported to diagnose cytomegalovirus status with high specificity and sensitivity in both the original cohort and the validation cohort. Compared with the approximately 710-donor mean, donors in an Asian-associated ancestry cluster had fewer N-insertions in productive TCRs, according to a later genetic analysis. Specific HLA alleles were associated with around 18,000 TCR beta sequences at a false discovery rate of 0.05 in a later analysis. An association between a missense DCLRE1C variant and V-gene and J-gene trimming of TCR beta chains was found in a later genetic analysis and replicated in an independent cohort. Most TCR sequences were observed very rarely across donors, whereas some public TCRs were present in many individuals. The only immune exposure information available for the cohort was CMV serostatus. The 87-base-pair reads could not distinguish some IMGT-functional V segments, including TRBV6-2 and TRBV6-3, so those segments were excluded. This cohort had only TCR beta chains sequenced, and the lack of alpha or paired-chain data limited which features could be detected. Presence/absence analyses assumed roughly uniform sequencing depth across donors, an assumption that may not hold. Most CMV-associated TCR beta chains appeared to be HLA-restricted in a later analysis, and the HLA associations seemed to be driven largely by CMV exposure. In a later analysis, HLA-associated TCR beta chains showed more clonal expansion and lower generation probabilities than non-associated chains that were equally common. A further reported finding was that TCR beta sequences accurately predicted the HLA-A and HLA-B alleles for most subjects in the first cohort. Because counts were too low, roughly 18 rarely observed V segments, including chromosome 9 orphons, were left out of the earlier analysis of 587 of the donors. Strong co-occurrence of HLA alleles, especially DR and DQ, made assigning TCR associations to individual alleles difficult. The study listed approximately 160 TCR beta chains as associated with cytomegalovirus. HLA typing was unavailable for some donors at each locus, so association tests used only the typed subset. The authors suggested that the approach could potentially be generalized to other disease states and immunological phenotypes. A few of the identified cytomegalovirus-associated TCR beta chains were confirmed in vitro to be specific for cytomegalovirus antigens. Broadly in line with IMGT annotations, most TCR beta V segments showed up in productive rearrangements about 87% or about 30% of the time in an earlier analysis of some 590 of the donors. According to a later analysis, TCR association rates differed among HLA loci, with DRB1 alleles showing the most associated TCRs and HLA-C alleles showing the fewest. In a later analysis, several top co-occurrence clusters were reported to appear linked to parvovirus B19, influenza, CMV and Epstein-Barr virus. A group of highly shared sequence variants was considered likely to be a technical artifact of the sequencing pipeline. Correlated functional status among segregating V segments might reflect linkage disequilibrium, but an unknown experimental factor could not be ruled out.

The cohort consisted of 670 or so healthy bone marrow donors. At the time of sampling, every cohort member was nominally healthy, though immune exposures that went unrecorded were likely present. The donor tested CMV seropositive and was one of the 289 seropositive cohort members. Every donor gave a peripheral blood sample, and the peripheral blood mononuclear cells from that sample were used for TCR beta sequencing. Genomic DNA was extracted from the blood cell samples with the Qiagen DNeasy Blood Extraction Kit. In its sample, this clone was seen once. Its antigen has not been determined. Base-call qualities are not available, and no considerably larger clone is one nucleotide away. The protocol used for the library was the immunoSEQ multiplex PCR assay. A mixture of 60 forward primers for TCR Vbeta segments and 13 reverse primers for TCR Jbeta segments was used in the multiplex PCR. The CDR3 region of rearranged TCR beta genes was amplified from genomic DNA by a multiplex PCR assay. The Illumina HiSeq System was used to sequence the amplified TCR beta libraries as 87-base-pair reads. From the authors' description of their analysis: A later analysis counted about 76 million unique TCR beta chains across the 666 repertoires, and roughly 10 million of these chains were shared by at least two donors. Raw reads were error-corrected and collapsed into unique sequences with a nearest-neighbor algorithm that merged closely related sequences to remove PCR and sequencing errors. To assign V, D and J gene segments, CDR3 sequences were aligned to IMGT reference sequences. For a sequence to be retained, at least a six-nucleotide match to both a V gene segment and a J gene segment was required. Rearrangements were classified as productive when the CDR3 lacked stop codons and remained in frame with V and J, and all other rearrangements were classified as non-productive. Following IMGT convention, CDR3 was defined as the stretch from the second conserved V-encoded cysteine to the conserved J-encoded phenylalanine. In an earlier analysis of more than 550 of the donors, sequences lacking an unambiguous match to a single V gene segment were excluded. An earlier analysis of a few hundred of the donors classified V segments as functional when productive rearrangements were above 56.7% and as segregating when the standard deviation between donors was above 5%. A statistical classification framework was built for diagnosing cytomegalovirus status from the catalog of TCR beta chain sequences. A later analysis assigned V and J genes by comparing TCR nucleotide sequences with IMGT/GENE-DB human TR gene sequences. A later analysis assigned CDR3 sequences and most-parsimonious VDJ recombination scenarios with the TCRdist pipeline. In a later analysis, each TCR beta chain was defined by its CDR3 amino acid sequence together with its V-gene family, and reads lacking a unique V-gene family were excluded. As a way to deal with suspected cross-contamination and a sequencing artifact, a later analysis dropped roughly 620 nucleotide sequences that were highly shared and had low generation probability. In a later analysis, a clonal expansion index was calculated for each public chain from normalized within-repertoire ranks of inferred template counts. A later analysis computed generation probabilities with a VDJ recombination model fitted to out-of-frame rearrangements, and checked the results against IGoR. In a later analysis, hypergeometric tests were used to score TCR-TCR, TCR-HLA and TCR-CMV co-occurrence, with a repertoire-size bias correction applied to TCR pairs. A later analysis estimated false discovery rates by permuting HLA or CMV assignments 20 times. In a later analysis, co-occurring TCRs were grouped with DBSCAN, and TCRdist sequence similarity was added when clustering was performed within HLA-allele-positive subsets. For co-occurrence clustering, repertoires with fewer than 30,000 or more than 120,000 public chains were excluded, along with five repertoires with anomalous nucleotide sharing. The immuneACCESS repertoire file appears here via TCRdb, limited to in-frame rearrangements. These files lack a portion of the clones; in checked studies, under half of the deficit traces to unresolved V genes, and the cause of the others is not known. That table furnishes V, J and clone size, whereas the DNA furnished D and trimming. The sample table shows some 120,000 clones, and roughly 88% are seen once. The ten largest make up 2.5% to 3% of the sample.

The CDR3 starts with the cysteine, ends with the phenylalanine, and has 16 residues. The read is trimmed to its CDR3 DNA, 48 bases read in frame from base 1. Here V drops 0 bases and J drops 8 bases, and the junction holds 10 bases not matched to any gene. CDR1 and CDR2 are drawn from the germline V gene (reference sequence): SGHNT, YYREEE. Sequencing was performed on PBMCs. The sequence was collected from a woman in her late teens or twenties in good health and CMV-seropositive. Rearrangement joined TRBV5-4 to TRBJ2-2, with 7 middle bases fitting TRBD2. Here is the DNA: TGTGCCAGCAGCTTGGTTCGAAGCGGGGCAAAGGGGGAGCTGTTTTTT. Translated, this gives CASSLVRSGAKGELFF.